This T cell receptor beta chain was recovered during a study of CD8+ T cells in alopecia areata. Study background: The drug, tofacitinib, lasted 6 to 18 months, followed by 6 months off drug.

The CDR3 is made up of 20 amino acids. Germline assignment: CDR1 SGHNT and CDR2 YYREEE (reference sequence). Trimming stripped 0 bases from V and 3 bases from J, with 28 bases between. As the sequencing template, cDNA was produced by extracting RNA and reverse transcribing it. Profiling relied on immunoSEQ multiplex PCR, and the TCRdb table lists in-frame clones only, not all of them. The profile shows over 85,000 clones, around 45% of them singletons. This clone was seen only a few times. The sequence was obtained from a human donor with alopecia areata. This chain links TRBV5-4 with TRBJ2-7; D may be TRBD1 (5 bases). Sequenced input: CD4+ T cells sorted from blood. The CDR3 sequence is CASSLDFGAGRLGINYEQYF. CDR3 nucleotide sequence: TGTGCCAGCAGCTTGGATTTCGGTGCAGGGCGGCTCGGCATCAACTACGAGCAGTACTTC. The full variable domain, its missing parts supplied by reference TRBV5-4 and TRBJ2-7, is ETGVTQSPTHLIKTRGQQVTLRCSSQSGHNTVSWYQQALGQGPQFIFQYYREEENGRGNFPPRFSGLQFPNYSSELNVNALELDDSALYLCASSLDFGAGRLGINYEQYFGPGTRLTVT.